A single sample is the source of the 30 T cell receptor beta chains below, sequenced in a study of Ad26.COV2.S vaccination and SARS-CoV-2 variants. Treatment described: over 15 received Ad26.COV2.S at low or high dose, single or two shots; roughly five received placebo; per-sample allocation not given. On day 63 after the first injection, vaccine and placebo recipients gave samples. Clones were read by immunoSEQ multiplex PCR, and TCRdb kept only the in-frame ones, dropping some. There are some 390,000 clones in the sample; 70% to 90% occur only once, and 1.5% to 2% lies in the top ten. The specimen comprised peripheral blood, sampled in a trial of Ad26.COV2.S vaccine versus placebo. The source is a person between 18 and 65 years old who received the Ad26.COV2.S COVID-19 vaccine or a placebo.

This chain links TRBV10-3 with TRBJ1-2; D gene uncertain. CDR1 ENHRY and CDR2 SYGVKD come from the germline V gene. V shed 4 bases and J shed 5 bases, with 5 bases lying between them. The CDR3 is 11 amino acids. CDR3 sequence (DNA): TGTGCCATCAGTGGGTCTTATGGCTACACCTTC. Amino acid sequence: CAISGSYGYTF.

The chain has TRBV7-2 and TRBJ2-7, with TRBD1 matching over 11 bases. CDR3 length equals 16 residues. CDR1 SGHTA and CDR2 FQGNSA come from the germline V gene. With 1 base clipped from V and 1 base from J, the junction kept 3 bases outside the gene matches. CDR3 sequence: CASSLGGTGGSYEQYF. The CDR3 coding sequence is TGTGCCAGCAGCTTAGGTGGGACAGGGGGGTCCTACGAGCAGTACTTC. The full variable domain, with the rest looked up from reference TRBV7-2 and TRBJ2-7, is GAGVSQSPSNKVTEKGKDVELRCDPISGHTALYWYRQSLGQGLEFLIYFQGNSAPDKSGLPSDRFSAERTGGSVSTLTIQRTQQEDSAVYLCASSLGGTGGSYEQYFGPGTRLTVT.

The V gene is TRBV24-1, the J gene TRBJ2-5; maybe TRBD1 (6 bases). Trimming took 7 bases from V and 1 from J, leaving 18 bases between them. The CDR3 is made up of 16 amino acids. CDR1 and CDR2 from the germline V gene are KGHDR and SFDVKD. CDR3 DNA: TGTGCCACCAGCAAGACATCCGGGACAACCCAAGAGACCCAGTACTTC. It is translated as CATSKTSGTTQETQYF.

The V and J genes are TRBV7-7 and TRBJ2-1, with TRBD2 matching 7 bases. With 1 base clipped from V and 7 bases from J, the junction kept 10 bases outside the gene matches. The germline gives CDR1 SSHAT, CDR2 FNYEAQ (reference sequence). The CDR3 totals 16 residues. The CDR3 loop reads CASSLVGLVGENEQFF. The CDR3 coding sequence is TGTGCCAGCAGCTTAGTAGGACTAGTGGGAGAAAATGAGCAGTTCTTC.

V usage is TRBV15 and J usage is TRBJ1-2; maybe TRBD1 (6 bases). V lost 0 bases and J lost 14, with 13 bases in between. The germline CDR1 and CDR2 sequences are LNHNV and YYDKDF (reference sequence). The CDR3 is 12 residues long. CDR3 sequence: CATSREGGHQTF. CDR3 bases: TGTGCCACCAGCAGAGAAGGGGGACATCAAACCTTC. Based on the CDR3 plus reference TRBV15 and TRBJ1-2, the full variable domain is DAMVIQNPRYQVTQFGKPVTLSCSQTLNHNVMYWYQQKSSQAPKLLFHYYDKDFNNEADTPDNFQSRRPNTSFCFLDIRSPGLGDTAMYLCATSREGGHQTFGSGTRLTVV.

The J gene is TRBJ1-2, the V gene TRBV5-1, with 8 bases fitting TRBD1. The CDR3 is made up of 15 amino acids. Per the germline V gene, CDR1 is SGHRS and CDR2 is YFSETQ. Germline trimming cut 5 bases from V and 0 bases from J; bases unmatched to any gene: 6. The CDR3 DNA sequence: TGCGCCAGCAGAACCGGGACAGGAGCTAACTATGGCTACACCTTC. Its translation is CASRTGTGANYGYTF.

The chain links TRBV4-3 to TRBJ1-4; TRBD1 matches at 9 bases. The CDR3 is made up of 15 amino acids. With V trimmed by 4 bases and J by 8 bases, 8 bases remained unmatched. Germline CDR1 LGHNA, CDR2 YSLEER. CDR3 amino acids: CASSPGGTGREKLFF. The CDR3 DNA follows: TGCGCCAGCAGCCCTGGAGGGACAGGGAGAGAAAAACTGTTTTTT.

CDR3 region: CASSLLKVTGGEVNVLTF. CDR3 nucleotide sequence: TGTGCCAGCAGTTTGTTGAAGGTGACAGGGGGGGAGGTCAACGTCCTGACTTTC. The V gene is TRBV28, the J gene TRBJ2-6; 9 bases align to TRBD1. The CDR3 extends over 18 amino acids. Germline assignment: CDR1 MDHEN and CDR2 SYDVKM. Losses at the gene ends were 3 bases for V and 9 bases for J; bases not matched to a gene: 15.

CDR3 coding DNA: TGTGCCAGTAGCCTAGTAGCGGGAGTGGGCACAGATACGCAGTATTTT. It specifies CASSLVAGVGTDTQYF. This rearrangement joins TRBV19 to TRBJ2-3; 9 bases agree with TRBD2. This CDR3 contains 16 residues. Trimming took 6 bases from V and 1 from J; bases not matched to a gene: 8. CDR1 is LNHDA, CDR2 SQIVND, per germline (reference sequence).

This sequence joins TRBV5-6 and TRBJ1-2; no definite D call. Germline lookup yields CDR1 SGHDT and CDR2 YYEEEE. The CDR3 extends over 14 amino acids. The V end was cut by 0 bases, the J end by 8 bases, with 14 bases between. The CDR3 here is CASSLEGALRGYTF. In DNA form, the CDR3 reads TGTGCCAGCAGCTTGGAAGGAGCCCTCAGGGGCTACACCTTC.

This chain connects TRBV11-3 to TRBJ2-3; D uncertain. CDR3 length equals 15 residues. Germline values: CDR1 SGHNT, CDR2 YENEEA. V was pared by 1 base and J by 0 bases, with 8 bases between. The CDR3: CASSLGGTSTDTQYF. CDR3 bases: TGTGCCAGCAGCTTAGGAGGAACTAGCACAGATACGCAGTATTTT.

This chain uses TRBV12-3 or TRBV12-4 with TRBJ2-2; D is undetermined. V lost 7 bases and J lost 8, with 14 bases in between. The CDR3 extends over 13 amino acids. CDR3 sequence: CASTLGLTGELFF. As DNA, the CDR3 is TGTGCCAGCACCCTGGGGTTGACGGGGGAGCTGTTTTTT.

The chain employs TRBV6-5 and TRBJ2-5, with a tentative D call TRBD2 (5 bases). The CDR3 is made up of 14 amino acids. Per the germline V gene, CDR1 is MNHEY and CDR2 is SVGAGI. V was trimmed by 6 bases and J by 2 bases, leaving 13 bases between them. DNA for the CDR3: TGTGCCAGCAGCCTTACGCGGGCTCAAGAGACCCAGTACTTC. This encodes CASSLTRAQETQYF.

J is TRBJ2-1 and V is TRBV11-2; D may correspond to TRBD1 or TRBD2 (6 bases each). CDR3 size: 13 residues. The germline V gene encodes CDR1 SGHAT and CDR2 FQNNGV. V lost 4 bases to trimming and J lost 15 bases, with 19 bases between them. CDR3: CASSWSLSGAGFF. The CDR3 DNA reads TGTGCCAGCAGCTGGTCCCTATCGGGGGCGGGGTTCTTC.

The chain links TRBV7-8 to TRBJ2-1; 12 nucleotides line up with TRBD2. The J segment lost 5 bases and the V segment lost 3 bases, leaving 5 bases of the junction unmatched. CDR1 and CDR2 from the germline V gene are SGHVS and FQNEAQ. The CDR3 covers 16 residues. For the CDR3, the DNA is TGTGCCAGCAGCTTCGGACTAGCGGGGATAAACAATGAGCAGTTCTTC. This sequence encodes CASSFGLAGINNEQFF.

CDR3 loop: CASSGRVGDTEAFF. The CDR3 DNA reads TGTGCCAGCAGTGGAAGGGTTGGAGACACTGAAGCTTTCTTT. The V gene is TRBV6-2 or TRBV6-3, the J gene TRBJ1-1; D unclear. Trimming pared 5 bases from V and 3 bases from J, leaving 13 bases between. This CDR3 is built from 14 residues. Per germline, CDR1 MNHEY and CDR2 SVGEGT.

J is TRBJ2-1 and V is TRBV29-1; TRBD2 matches at 9 bases. The CDR3 runs 15 residues. Looked up from germline, CDR1 is SQVTM and CDR2 is ANQGSEA. The junction had 9 bases not matched to a gene; V was cut back by 4 bases and J by 5 bases. CDR3 in amino acids: CSVATPSGRNNEQFF. As DNA, the CDR3 is TGCAGCGTTGCTACCCCGAGCGGGAGGAACAATGAGCAGTTCTTC.

The rearrangement uses TRBV5-5 and TRBJ1-3, with D maybe TRBD1 (5 bases). V lost 3 bases and J lost 2, with 15 bases in between. Germline V gene lookup returns CDR1 SGHKS and CDR2 YYEKEE (reference sequence). The CDR3 is made up of 16 amino acids. This chain's CDR3 is CASSSQGGVAGNTIYF. In DNA form, the CDR3 reads TGTGCCAGCAGCTCGCAGGGAGGGGTTGCTGGAAACACCATATATTTT.

This chain uses TRBV28 with TRBJ2-7; 11 bases align to TRBD2. The CDR3 consists of 16 residues. After removal of 7 bases from V and 5 bases from J, the junction contained 13 bases not matched to a gene. Germline V gives CDR1 MDHEN, CDR2 SYDVKM. This CDR3 reads CASISLAGGRTNEQYF. The CDR3 DNA follows: TGTGCCAGCATCTCTCTAGCGGGAGGCCGAACTAACGAGCAGTACTTC. The entire variable domain, with the rest obtained from reference TRBV28 and TRBJ2-7, is as follows: DVKVTQSSRYLVKRTGEKVFLECVQDMDHENMFWYRQDPGLGLRLIYFSYDVKMKEKGDIPEGYSVSREKKERFSLILESASTNQTSMYLCASISLAGGRTNEQYFGPGTRLTVT.

The chain is built from TRBV19 and TRBJ2-2; TRBD1 is a possible D gene (5 bases). Trimming removed 1 base from V and 5 bases from J, with 11 bases in between. This CDR3 contains 15 residues. Looked up from germline, CDR1 is LNHDA and CDR2 is SQIVND (reference sequence). The CDR3: CASSIGRTQTGELFF. The CDR3 DNA is TGTGCCAGTAGTATAGGGCGGACACAGACCGGGGAGCTGTTTTTT.

This clone showed up just a few times. This chain links TRBV24-1 with TRBJ1-2, with TRBD1 as a possible D gene (6 bases). Between the trimmed V and J ends, which lost 5 bases and 6 bases, there was a span of 9 bases. CDR1 and CDR2 (germline): KGHDR, SFDVKD. The CDR3 contains 12 residues. This chain's CDR3 is CATSATGHGYTF. CDR3 coding DNA: TGTGCCACCAGTGCCACAGGGCATGGCTACACCTTC.

The chain uses TRBV4-1 and TRBJ2-2; possibly TRBD2 for D (5 bases). The CDR3 is 18 residues long. V gave up 4 bases and J gave up 2 bases, with 20 bases separating them. Germline assignment: CDR1 MGHRA and CDR2 YSYEKL. This chain's CDR3 is CASSLLTRVELNTGELFF. CDR3 in DNA: TGCGCCAGCAGCCTGCTTACGAGGGTCGAACTTAACACCGGGGAGCTGTTTTTT.

The chain is built from TRBV29-1 and TRBJ2-3; D might be TRBD2 (5 bases). There are 15 residues in the CDR3. V lost 1 base, J lost 2 bases, and 13 bases lay in between. Germline CDR1 is SQVTM and CDR2 is ANQGSEA. CDR3 in DNA: TGCAGCGTTGAAGCGACCGGGGATCTCACAGATACGCAGTATTTT. It codes for CSVEATGDLTDTQYF.

DNA of the CDR3: TGTGCCAGCAGCTTGGTAGCGGGGGCGCCCCCGAGGACAGATACGCAGTATTTT. Encoded protein: CASSLVAGAPPRTDTQYF. V is TRBV7-9 and J is TRBJ2-3, with 9 bases fitting TRBD2. This CDR3 is built from 18 residues. The germline CDR1 and CDR2 sequences are SEHNR and FQNEAQ (reference sequence). The V gene end was trimmed by 3 bases and the J gene end by 3 bases; junction bases not matched to a gene: 13.

The chain recombines TRBV24-1 with TRBJ1-2; 7 bases line up with TRBD1. This CDR3 contains 14 residues. The V segment lost 6 bases and the J segment 2 bases; nucleotides outside the gene matches: 5. Germline-derived CDR1 and CDR2 are KGHDR and SFDVKD. CDR3 sequence (DNA): TGTGCCACCAGTCCGGGACAGACCAACTATGGCTACACCTTC. Translated, it gives CATSPGQTNYGYTF.

V gene TRBV6-5 combines with J gene TRBJ2-7; no reliable D call. The CDR3 consists of 13 residues. CDR1 and CDR2 (germline): MNHEY, SVGAGI. V gave up 6 bases and J gave up 2 bases, with 11 bases separating them. This CDR3 reads CASRSYSPYEQYF. The CDR3 DNA is TGTGCCAGCAGGTCCTACAGCCCCTACGAGCAGTACTTC.

A word on this clone: At one boundary the junction diverges from the germline segment, which might be a read error. The chain has TRBV6-2 or TRBV6-3 and TRBJ2-7, with 14 bases identical to TRBD2. The CDR3 spans 14 residues. Germline values: CDR1 MNHEY, CDR2 SVGEGT. The CDR3 reads CASSYSGTSGSLDF. As DNA, the CDR3 is TGTGCCAGCAGTTACTCGGGGACTAGCGGGAGTTTAGACTTC.

This clone is a singleton in its sample. The chain carries TRBV5-1 and TRBJ2-5; possibly TRBD2 for D (6 bases). The length of the CDR3 is 13 residues. Germline V gives CDR1 SGHRS, CDR2 YFSETQ. Trimming took 2 bases from V and 3 from J, leaving 8 bases between them. This CDR3 reads CASSFGGKETQYF. CDR3 DNA sequence: TGCGCCAGCAGCTTCGGGGGTAAAGAGACCCAGTACTTC.

This clone was observed once. The CDR3 loop reads CASSQARDHNEQFF. The CDR3 region has the DNA TGTGCCAGCAGCCAAGCTAGGGATCACAATGAGCAGTTCTTC. This chain connects TRBV4-2 to TRBJ2-1; D gene uncertain. The germline V gene has CDR1 LGHNA and CDR2 YNFKEQ. This CDR3 spans 14 amino acids. Trimming removed 1 base from V and 5 bases from J, with 9 bases in between.

The chain joins TRBV28 to TRBJ1-6; D not resolved. V was pared by 1 base and J by 13 bases, with 11 bases between. Germline lookup yields CDR1 MDHEN and CDR2 SYDVKM. The length of the CDR3 is 13 residues. CDR3 in amino acids: CASSLLDPSPLHF. CDR3 coding DNA: TGTGCCAGCAGTTTATTGGACCCCTCGCCCCTCCACTTT.